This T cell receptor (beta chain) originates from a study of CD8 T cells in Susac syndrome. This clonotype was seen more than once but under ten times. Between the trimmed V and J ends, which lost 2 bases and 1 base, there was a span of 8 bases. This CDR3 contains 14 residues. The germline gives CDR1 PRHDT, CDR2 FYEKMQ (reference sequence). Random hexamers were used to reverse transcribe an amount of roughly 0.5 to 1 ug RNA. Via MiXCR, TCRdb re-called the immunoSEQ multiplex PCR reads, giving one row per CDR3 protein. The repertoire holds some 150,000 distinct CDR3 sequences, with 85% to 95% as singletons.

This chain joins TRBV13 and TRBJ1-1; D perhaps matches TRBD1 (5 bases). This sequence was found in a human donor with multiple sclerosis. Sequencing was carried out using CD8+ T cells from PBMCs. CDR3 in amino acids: CASSLSRANTEAFF. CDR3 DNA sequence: TGTGCCAGCAGCTTATCCAGGGCGAACACTGAAGCTTTCTTT. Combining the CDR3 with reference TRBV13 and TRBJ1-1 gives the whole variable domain AAGVIQSPRHLIKEKRETATLKCYPIPRHDTVYWYQQGPGQDPQFLISFYEKMQSDKGSIPDRFSAQQFSDYHSELNMSSLELGDSALYFCASSLSRANTEAFFGQGTRLTVV.